A single sample gave rise to the 12 T cell receptor beta chains below, sequenced in a study of T-cell reconstitution after alpha-beta-depleted transplantation in children. Unique molecular identifiers were incorporated when the TCRbeta library was constructed. TCRdb ran MiXCR on the PCR reads and lists one entry per CDR3 protein. Among approximately 89,000 distinct CDR3 sequences listed, around 16% were seen once. Sequenced material: PBMCs, mostly from graft donor cells, taken 180 days after TCRalphabeta/CD19-depleted stem cell transplant. The receptors derive from a male patient between 2 and 9 years old who had a stem cell transplant for acute lymphoblastic leukemia, so the T cells may come from the graft donor.

The chain has TRBV5-1 and TRBJ1-1; TRBD1 matches 7 bases. Germline lookup yields CDR1 SGHRS and CDR2 YFSETQ. The CDR3 has 14 amino acids. The ends lost 0 bases at V and 3 bases at J; junction bases unmatched: 2. The CDR3 DNA follows: TGCGCCAGCAGCTTGGTGGGACAGCACACTGAAGCTTTCTTT. Translating it yields CASSLVGQHTEAFF.

The table lists this clonotype with a few counts. This chain connects TRBV29-1 to TRBJ2-7; tentatively, D is TRBD1 or TRBD2 (6 bases each). This CDR3 spans 14 amino acids. Trimming stripped 1 base from V and 2 bases from J, with 12 bases between. Germline V CDR1 and CDR2: SQVTM, ANQGSEA. This chain's CDR3 is CSVEGVRGPYEQYF. The CDR3 DNA is TGCAGCGTTGAAGGTGTCCGGGGGCCCTACGAGCAGTACTTC.

Many counts were recorded for this clonotype. The chain links TRBV20-1 to TRBJ2-4; no reliable D call. V lost 0 bases, J lost 0 bases, and 6 bases lay in between. This CDR3 is built from 14 residues. Germline V gene lookup returns CDR1 DFQATT and CDR2 SNEGSKA (reference sequence). CDR3 nucleotides: TGCAGTGCTAGAGAAGCGCTAGCCAAAAACATTCAGTACTTC. Translated: CSAREALAKNIQYF.

This clonotype was counted at least ten times. The rearrangement uses TRBV6-1 and TRBJ2-3; D is uncertain. The V end lost 1 base, the J end lost 3 bases, and 8 bases lay between the germline ends. Germline V CDR1 and CDR2: MNHNS, SASEGT. The CDR3 is made up of 14 amino acids. CDR3 in amino acids: CASSEVIGTDTQYF. The CDR3 nucleotides are TGTGCCAGCAGTGAAGTTATCGGGACAGATACGCAGTATTTT.

Turning to this clonotype: Since a much larger clone is just one base distant, this may be a read error. The chain joins TRBV29-1 to TRBJ2-7; D is possibly TRBD1 or TRBD2 (5 bases each). This CDR3 is built from 12 residues. Germline loops: CDR1 SQVTM, CDR2 ANQGSEA. Trimming shortened V by 7 bases and J by 2 bases, and 12 bases separated the two germline ends. The CDR3 is CSAPGRTYEQYF. CDR3 DNA sequence: TGCAGCGCCCCGGGACGGACCTACGAGCAGTACTTC.

The V gene is TRBV6-1, the J gene TRBJ2-2, with D maybe TRBD1 (8 bases). The germline V gene encodes CDR1 MNHNS and CDR2 SASEGT. Trimming pared 5 bases from V and 5 bases from J, leaving 15 bases between. The length of the CDR3 is 15 residues. As DNA, the CDR3 is TGTGCCAGCAGTCTTGGACAGGGAGGGACCGGGGAGCTGTTTTTT. Translating gives CASSLGQGGTGELFF.

The CDR3 DNA reads as TGTGCCAGCAGTTTTACAAGGTCCGCAGATACGCAGTATTTT. This gives the protein CASSFTRSADTQYF. V and J are TRBV12-3 or TRBV12-4 and TRBJ2-3, with no clear D. CDR3 length: 14 amino acids. The V and J ends lost 3 bases and 4 bases respectively, with 11 bases between them.

The chain couples TRBV12-3 or TRBV12-4 to TRBJ2-1, with D perhaps TRBD1 (6 bases). The CDR3 loop spans 14 amino acids. The ends were cut back, 3 bases at V and 8 bases at J, with 14 bases in the middle. The CDR3 sequence is CASSFIAGVDEQFF. Here the CDR3 DNA reads TGTGCCAGCAGTTTTATAGCAGGGGTCGATGAGCAGTTCTTC.

This clonotype occurred many times. The chain has TRBV5-6 and TRBJ2-1; 9 bases are shared with TRBD2. CDR3 length: 15 residues. Germline CDR1 SGHDT, CDR2 YYEEEE. V shed 2 bases and J 7 bases; nucleotides not matched to a gene: 7. CDR3 nucleotide sequence: TGTGCCAGCAGCTTCCCCAGCGGGGGGCGAAATGAGCAGTTCTTC. Translation: CASSFPSGGRNEQFF.

V and J are TRBV4-2 and TRBJ2-5; TRBD1 agrees at 9 bases. From germline, CDR1 is LGHNA and CDR2 YNFKEQ. The CDR3 totals 13 residues. After removal of 8 bases from V and 2 bases from J, the junction contained 3 bases not matched to a gene. CDR3 DNA sequence: TGTGCCAGCGGACAGGGGATACAAGAGACCCAGTACTTC. It yields the protein CASGQGIQETQYF.

This clonotype was counted ten times or more. This chain uses TRBV6-5 with TRBJ1-6; the match to TRBD1 covers 10 bases. The V gene's germline CDR1 is MNHEY and CDR2 SVGAGI. This CDR3 has 14 residues. J gave up 10 bases and V 4 bases, and 4 bases lay outside the gene matches. The CDR3 DNA follows: TGTGCCAGCAGTTCGACAGGGGGCGCCTCACCCCTCCACTTT. Amino acids: CASSSTGGASPLHF.

J is TRBJ1-1 and V is TRBV10-3, with D hard to call. The germline V and J ends were trimmed by 0 bases and 0 bases, with 11 bases remaining between them. The CDR3 sequence is 16 residues long. Germline V gene lookup returns CDR1 ENHRY and CDR2 SYGVKD. The CDR3 region has the DNA TGTGCCATCAGTGAGTCTCTAGGTACAGTGAACACTGAAGCTTTCTTT. It translates to CAISESLGTVNTEAFF.